Listed below are T cell receptor beta chains from one sample, sequenced in a study of CD8 T cells in Susac syndrome. From the immunoSEQ multiplex PCR reads, TCRdb called clonotypes with MiXCR, one entry per CDR3 protein. There are 100,000 to 150,000 distinct CDR3 sequences in the sample; 90% to 95% occur only once, and roughly 0.091% lies in the top ten. Sequencing was done on a sample of CD4+ T cells from PBMCs. These receptors were collected from a human donor in good health. The CDR3 runs from the conserved cysteine through the conserved F or W. The D gene is left open where the match is weak. Only part of the rows carry a size: once, few, many, or a class if the clone is expanded.

>TRBJ1-2|.|.|TRBV5-1|13
CASSLELFYGYTF
TGCGCCAGCAGCTTGGAGTTGTTTTATGGCTACACCTTC
>TRBJ1-1|.|.|TRBV6-6|12
CASSPAGTEAFF
TGTGCCAGCAGTCCGGCTGGGACTGAAGCTTTCTTT
>TRBJ2-7|.|.|TRBV7-2|16
CASSLVGTESSYEQYF
TGTGCCAGCAGCTTAGTGGGGACTGAGAGCTCCTACGAGCAGTACTTC
>TRBJ1-1|.|TRBD1|TRBV7-9|14
CASSVTGANTEAFF
TGTGCCAGCAGCGTGACAGGGGCGAACACTGAAGCTTTCTTT
>TRBJ2-1|.|TRBD2|TRBV19|14
CASRGGVVYNEQFF
TGTGCCAGCCGGGGGGGAGTGGTCTACAATGAGCAGTTCTTC
>TRBJ1-2|.|.|TRBV18|12
CASSPSGYGYTF
TGTGCCAGCTCACCTTCCGGCTATGGCTACACCTTC
>TRBJ2-7|few|TRBD1|TRBV7-8|14
CASSLRQGPYEQYF
TGTGCCAGCAGCTTACGACAGGGTCCCTACGAGCAGTACTTC
>TRBJ1-2|.|.|TRBV27|11
CASSLGGRYTF
TGTGCCAGCAGTTTAGGGGGACGCTACACCTTC
>TRBJ2-1|.|.|TRBV5-1|15
CASSGREPFYNEQFF
TGCGCCAGCTCTGGACGGGAGCCGTTCTACAATGAGCAGTTCTTC
>TRBJ1-1|.|TRBD1|TRBV25-1|13
CATQGQGRTEAFF
TGTGCCACCCAAGGACAGGGGCGCACTGAAGCTTTCTTT
>TRBJ2-7|.|.|TRBV20-1|13
CSARGRGAYEQYF
TGCAGTGCTAGGGGGCGAGGGGCTTACGAGCAGTACTTC
>TRBJ2-7|.|.|TRBV5-6|11
CASSIQYEQYF
TGTGCCAGCAGCATACAGTACGAGCAGTACTTC
>TRBJ2-5|.|.|TRBV29-1|12
CSVVAGPETQYF
TGCAGCGTTGTGGCGGGGCCGGAGACCCAGTACTTC
>TRBJ2-1|.|TRBD2|TRBV5-1|14
CASSSLTGGNEQFF
TGCGCCAGCAGCTCCCTCACGGGAGGGAATGAGCAGTTCTTC
>TRBJ2-6|once|.|TRBV2|14
CASSGGIGANVLTF
TGTGCCAGCAGTGGGGGCATTGGGGCCAACGTCCTGACTTTC
>TRBJ1-1|.|.|TRBV5-1|16
CASSLDPGGGNTEAFF
TGCGCCAGCAGCTTGGACCCCGGCGGGGGGAACACTGAAGCTTTCTTT
>TRBJ1-1|.|TRBD1|TRBV27|16
CASSLRDRPMNTEAFF
TGTGCCAGCAGTCTCCGGGACAGGCCAATGAACACTGAAGCTTTCTTT
>TRBJ2-3|.|.|TRBV30|15
CAWTSLAIETDTQYF
TGTGCCTGGACTTCTCTAGCAATAGAGACAGATACGCAGTATTTT
>TRBJ2-7|.|.|TRBV27|12
CASSSRGYEQYF
TGTGCCAGCAGCTCGCGGGGATACGAGCAGTACTTC
>TRBJ2-7|.|TRBD1|TRBV7-9|12
CASSLRGQGMDF
TGTGCCAGCAGCTTGAGGGGGCAGGGAATGGATTTC
>TRBJ2-6|.|TRBD1|TRBV5-6|18
CASSTTGTGISGANVLTF
TGTGCCAGCAGCACCACCGGGACAGGGATCTCTGGGGCCAACGTCCTGACTTTC
>TRBJ1-5|once|.|TRBV12-3/TRBV12-4|13
CASTIGSNQPQHF
TGTGCCAGCACTATCGGGTCCAATCAGCCCCAGCATTTT
>TRBJ2-7|.|TRBD1|TRBV12-3/TRBV12-4|17
CASSLDDWGRDSYEQYF
TGTGCCAGCAGTTTAGATGACTGGGGCCGGGACAGCTACGAGCAGTACTTC
>TRBJ2-5|.|.|TRBV7-2|13
CASSLGYLETQYF
TGTGCCAGCAGCTTAGGATATTTAGAGACCCAGTACTTC
>TRBJ2-7|.|.|TRBV20-1|11
CSARDSYEQYF
TGCAGTGCTAGGGATTCCTACGAGCAGTACTTC
>TRBJ1-2|once|.|TRBV19|14
CASSIEEGAGGYTF
TGTGCCAGTAGTATAGAGGAAGGGGCTGGGGGCTACACCTTC
>TRBJ2-3|.|.|TRBV2|14
CASKSTESTDTQYF
TGTGCCAGCAAATCAACAGAGAGCACAGATACGCAGTATTTT